The 19 T cell receptor beta chains reported below all come from one sample, sequenced in a study of beta chain features in type 1 diabetes. The isolated RNA, all of it, was reverse transcribed, so expressed TCRB transcripts were what got sequenced. The table came from immunoSEQ multiplex PCR; TCRdb's copy has only in-frame clones and leaves some out. This table has 120,000 to 150,000 clones, more than 9% appearing once. Source material: naive CD4+ T cells from blood. These receptors were taken from a man younger than 35 in good health.

The table lists this clone with many counts. The chain carries TRBV29-1 and TRBJ2-7; D is undetermined. This CDR3 spans 12 amino acids. V was shortened by 5 bases and J by 3 bases, with 11 bases between the two germline ends. Germline assignment: CDR1 SQVTM and CDR2 ANQGSEA. The CDR3 sequence is CSVSGQLYEQYF. The CDR3 nucleotides are TGCAGCGTTTCCGGTCAACTCTACGAGCAGTACTTC.

This clone was recorded a few times. V usage is TRBV29-1 and J usage is TRBJ2-3; 8 bases match TRBD2. V shed 5 bases and J 2 bases; nucleotides not matched to a gene: 9. Germline lookup yields CDR1 SQVTM and CDR2 ANQGSEA. The CDR3 totals 15 residues. This chain's CDR3 is CSVTQRGLTTDTQYF. The DNA of the CDR3 is TGCAGCGTTACCCAGCGGGGGCTGACCACAGATACGCAGTATTTT.

This clone came up many times. The CDR3 DNA reads TGTGCCATCAGTGACGAGGGACTAGCGGTTACCTACGAGCAGTACTTC. Its translation: CAISDEGLAVTYEQYF. The chain joins TRBV10-3 to TRBJ2-7; the match to TRBD2 covers 11 bases. The V segment lost 3 bases and the J segment 2 bases; nucleotides outside the gene matches: 6. CDR3 length: 16 amino acids. Germline lookup yields CDR1 ENHRY and CDR2 SYGVKD.

This clone appeared a single time. The chain uses TRBV7-6 and TRBJ2-1; 7 bases line up with TRBD2. The CDR3 loop spans 12 amino acids. The trim removed 1 base at V and 9 bases at J, leaving 0 bases unmatched. Germline assignment: CDR1 SGHVS and CDR2 FNYEAQ. The CDR3 sequence is CASSLERGEQFF. The DNA for the CDR3 is TGTGCCAGCAGCTTAGAGCGGGGTGAGCAGTTCTTC.

A few counts support this clone. The rearrangement joins TRBV30 to TRBJ1-1, with D perhaps matching TRBD1 (5 bases). With 6 bases removed from V and 7 bases from J, the gap between germline ends came to 9 bases. The germline V gene encodes CDR1 GTSNPN and CDR2 SVGIG (reference sequence). This CDR3 is built from 10 residues. The CDR3 here is CACRQLEAFF. The CDR3 DNA reads as TGTGCCTGTAGACAGCTTGAAGCTTTCTTT.

The chain combines TRBV7-2 with TRBJ2-7, with 7 nucleotides matching TRBD1. Germline V gene sequence: CDR1 SGHTA, CDR2 FQGNSA. This CDR3 is built from 15 residues. With V trimmed by 1 base and J by 5 bases, 8 bases remained unmatched. For the CDR3, the DNA is TGTGCCAGCAGCTTAGAGTCCAAAGGGACAGACGAGCAGTACTTC. It translates to CASSLESKGTDEQYF.

The genes are TRBV27 and TRBJ1-2; D possibly corresponds to TRBD1 (5 bases). CDR1 MNHEY and CDR2 SMNVEV come from the germline V gene (reference sequence). The CDR3 is 14 residues long. V lost 0 bases to trimming and J lost 8 bases, with 13 bases between them. The CDR3 protein is CASSLSGGFIGYTF. The CDR3 nucleotides are TGTGCCAGCAGTTTATCGGGGGGGTTTATCGGCTACACCTTC.

There are a few counts of this clone. This chain joins TRBV27 and TRBJ1-1; TRBD1 is a possible D gene (5 bases). V lost 6 bases and J lost 4, with 15 bases in between. This CDR3 spans 14 amino acids. Germline V CDR1 and CDR2: MNHEY, SMNVEV (reference sequence). The CDR3 DNA sequence: TGTGCCAGCAGGGAAGACGGGGGGGTCACTGAAGCTTTCTTT. Amino acids: CASREDGGVTEAFF.

The chain is built from TRBV6-5 and TRBJ2-5; a weak D match, TRBD1 (6 bases). V lost 1 base and J 4 bases, leaving 13 bases between the germline ends. Germline values: CDR1 MNHEY, CDR2 SVGAGI. This CDR3 spans 15 amino acids. The CDR3 DNA reads TGTGCCAGCAGTTACTTCAAGGGACATGGAGAGACCCAGTACTTC. Its protein product is CASSYFKGHGETQYF.

This clone was seen only a few times. V usage is TRBV9 and J usage is TRBJ2-3; 7 bases line up with TRBD2. The junction had 10 bases not matched to a gene; V was cut back by 0 bases and J by 6 bases. This CDR3 has 16 amino acids. Looked up from germline, CDR1 is SGDLS and CDR2 is YYNGEE. CDR3 DNA sequence: TGTGCCAGCAGCGTAGGGGGGACTATCTTGTCGGATACGCAGTATTTT. Residues: CASSVGGTILSDTQYF.

The chain has TRBV18 and TRBJ1-2; no firm D call. Germline CDR1 is KGHSH and CDR2 is LQKENI. The CDR3 length is 14 residues. Trimming pared 1 base from V and 4 bases from J, leaving 10 bases between. In DNA, the CDR3 is TGTGCCAGCTCACCACGGGAGACCCCCTATGGCTACACCTTC. Translating it yields CASSPRETPYGYTF.

The J gene is TRBJ2-3, the V gene TRBV6-4, with no clear D. The germline V gene has CDR1 MRHNA and CDR2 SNTAGT. This CDR3 is 13 amino acids long. Trimming took off 6 bases at V and 1 base at J, with 8 bases between the two ends. The CDR3 is CASSPTRTDTQYF. The CDR3 DNA reads as TGTGCCAGCAGCCCGACACGCACAGATACGCAGTATTTT.

The rearrangement links TRBV6-5 to TRBJ1-1, with D perhaps matching TRBD1 (6 bases). The V and J ends lost 7 bases and 5 bases respectively, with 17 bases between them. There are 14 residues in the CDR3. Germline assignment: CDR1 MNHEY and CDR2 SVGAGI. The CDR3 is CASNRQARWTEAFF. The DNA of the CDR3 is TGTGCCAGCAACAGACAGGCAAGGTGGACTGAAGCTTTCTTT.

This clone was seen a few times. This chain connects TRBV11-2 to TRBJ2-7; TRBD2 matches at 10 bases. V trimming: 5 bases; J trimming: 4 bases; junction bases outside the gene matches: 5. The germline CDR1 and CDR2 sequences are SGHAT and FQNNGV. This CDR3 spans 14 amino acids. CDR3 sequence (DNA): TGTGCCAGCAGCGCCGGACTAGCGGAATACGAGCAGTACTTC. This encodes CASSAGLAEYEQYF.

The gene calls are TRBV18 and TRBJ2-2; no reliable D call. Germline CDR1 KGHSH, CDR2 LQKENI. This CDR3 is built from 14 residues. V was cut by 0 bases and J by 3 bases, with 5 bases left in between. The CDR3: CASSPPQYTGELFF. The CDR3 DNA reads as TGTGCCAGCTCACCACCGCAGTACACCGGGGAGCTGTTTTTT.

The rearrangement links TRBV2 to TRBJ1-2, with D possibly being TRBD1 (5 bases). V was shortened by 4 bases and J by 2 bases, with 11 bases between the two germline ends. This CDR3 region has 14 residues. The germline CDR1 and CDR2 sequences are SNHLY and FYNNEI. CDR3 coding DNA: TGTGCCAGCAGTGGTACAGGCCAAAACTATGGCTACACCTTC. As protein: CASSGTGQNYGYTF.

This clone was picked up a small number of times. J is TRBJ2-6 and V is TRBV9, with 11 nucleotides matching TRBD2. Germline values: CDR1 SGDLS, CDR2 YYNGEE. V lost 0 bases and J lost 0; bases outside the gene matches: 8. The CDR3 loop spans 20 amino acids. The CDR3 sequence: CASSVEGGLAANSGANVLTF. The CDR3, as DNA: TGTGCCAGCAGCGTAGAGGGGGGACTAGCGGCGAACTCTGGGGCCAACGTCCTGACTTTC. The full variable domain, in which reference TRBV9 and TRBJ2-6 provide the parts outside the CDR3, is DSGVTQTPKHLITATGQRVTLRCSPRSGDLSVYWYQQSLDQGLQFLIQYYNGEERAKGNILERFSAQQFPDLHSELNLSSLELGDSALYFCASSVEGGLAANSGANVLTFGAGSRLTVL.

This clone has a handful of counts. The chain joins TRBV4-2 to TRBJ2-3; TRBD1 agrees at 7 bases. Germline CDR1 and CDR2: LGHNA and YNFKEQ. After removal of 5 bases from V and 4 bases from J, the junction contained 6 bases not matched to a gene. CDR3 length: 14 residues. The CDR3 bases are TGTGCCAGCAGCTTGAAGCAGGGGGCAGATACGCAGTATTTT. As protein: CASSLKQGADTQYF.

This rearrangement joins TRBV7-3 to TRBJ2-3, with D maybe TRBD2 (6 bases). Trimming cost V 5 bases and J 2 bases, with 14 bases left between them. Germline V CDR1 and CDR2: SGHTA, FQGTGA. This CDR3 comprises 15 residues. The CDR3 protein is CASSVGAGLTDTQYF. The CDR3 coding sequence is TGTGCCAGCAGCGTAGGGGCGGGGCTCACAGATACGCAGTATTTT.